This T cell receptor beta chain stems from a study of blood T cell repertoires in COVID-19. Repertoires were generated with immunoSEQ multiplex PCR, while TCRdb's copy carries only in-frame clones and drops some. This table has under 200,000 clones, roughly 87% appearing once. The CDR3 is made up of 16 amino acids. The germline gives CDR1 KGHSH, CDR2 LQKENI. V dropped 0 bases and J dropped 2 bases, with 12 bases sitting between them. This TCR derives from a man aged 45-60 years who had recovered from COVID-19. Sequencing input: PBMCs or T cells enriched from blood (not recorded which). The rearrangement uses TRBV18 and TRBJ2-3, with D possibly TRBD2 on 6 matching bases. CDR3 bases: TGTGCCAGCTCACCACCGGGGGGTCCCATCACAGATACGCAGTATTTT. This gives the protein CASSPPGGPITDTQYF. Based on the CDR3 plus reference TRBV18 and TRBJ2-3, the full variable domain is NAGVMQNPRHLVRRRGQEARLRCSPMKGHSHVYWYRQLPEEGLKFMVYLQKENIIDESGMPKERFSAEFPKEGPSILRIQQVVRGDSAAYFCASSPPGGPITDTQYFGPGTRLTVL.